This TCR beta chain emerged from a study of blood T cell repertoires in COVID-19. Background on the study: COVID-19 samples collected from the United States, Italy and Spain covered acute and convalescent phases. Sample material is recorded as cDNA or gDNA derived from T cells, B-cell-depleted T cells, or PBMCs.

From germline, CDR1 is SNHLY and CDR2 FYNNEI. The CDR3 totals 13 residues. V lost 4 bases and J lost 1, with 7 bases in between. In the source study's methods: Amplification with reference gene primers provided the estimates of nucleated cell counts. Measured with immunoSEQ multiplex PCR; TCRdb has only the in-frame clones, and not every one. The V and J calls and clone size are taken from that table; D and trimming were inferred from the DNA. The table shows 150,000 to 200,000 clones, with 79% occurring only once. Sequenced input: peripheral blood. The rearrangement uses TRBV2 and TRBJ1-1; no reliable D call. The clonotype comes from a man aged 55 to 70 with active or convalescent COVID-19. The CDR3: CASSGRRNTEAFF. The CDR3 DNA follows: TGTGCCAGCAGTGGACGGAGGAACACTGAAGCTTTCTTT.